This record covers a single TCR beta chain. Antigen: not known. V was cut by 5 bases and J by 5 bases, with 22 bases left in between. This CDR3 has 16 amino acids. CDR1 SGDLS and CDR2 YYNGEE come from the germline V gene. The data were taken from a study of response to subunit inactivated influenza vaccine. The study's findings and limits: Authors suggested each seasonal flu vaccination may recruit only limited numbers of new T cells.

TCRdb fed the RT-PCR reads into MiXCR, producing one record per CDR3 protein. This sample yields about 700,000 distinct CDR3 sequences, of which about 15% are seen a single time; less than 9% belongs to the top ten. The sequencing here drew on PBMCs from blood, taken roughly 15 days before vaccination. The sequence derives from a man aged 50-59 years who received an inactivated influenza vaccine. The V gene is TRBV9, the J gene TRBJ2-5; D assignment may be TRBD1 or TRBD2 (6 bases each). The CDR3 spells CASSAHGTSRGETQYF. The CDR3, as DNA: TGTGCCAGCAGTGCTCACGGGACTTCGAGGGGGGAGACCCAGTACTTC.